Shown below are 5 T cell receptor beta chains from a single sample sequenced in a study of OX40 agonist ivuxolimab in advanced cancers. TCRdb keeps only in-frame clones here, not all; method: immunoSEQ multiplex PCR. This repertoire shows 55,000 to 70,000 clones, approximately 80% found once; its top ten account for about 4%. This material consisted of CD4+ or CD8+ T cells sorted from blood, taken in a trial of the OX40 agonist ivuxolimab. All receptors come from an adult with an advanced solid tumor such as melanoma, head and neck, liver or kidney cancer.

This chain connects TRBV30 to TRBJ2-5; possible D gene TRBD1, 5 bases. The germline V gene has CDR1 GTSNPN and CDR2 SVGIG (reference sequence). The CDR3 runs to 14 residues. Between the trimmed V and J ends, which lost 2 bases and 5 bases, there was a span of 15 bases. The CDR3 coding sequence is TGTGCCTGGAGTAGGGGTACAGTCGGGGAGACCCAGTACTTC. Its translation: CAWSRGTVGETQYF.

V gene TRBV6-5 combines with J gene TRBJ2-7, with D uncertain. This CDR3 has 14 residues. V was shortened by 7 bases and J by 0 bases, with 13 bases between the two germline ends. The germline V gene encodes CDR1 MNHEY and CDR2 SVGAGI. As DNA, the CDR3 is TGTGCCAGCACCCTCAACAAAATCTCCTACGAGCAGTACTTC. Amino acid sequence: CASTLNKISYEQYF.

The chain has TRBV9 and TRBJ1-3; D is unclear. Germline lookup yields CDR1 SGDLS and CDR2 YYNGEE. This CDR3 has 14 residues. The ends were cut back, 4 bases at V and 4 bases at J, with 12 bases in the middle. For the CDR3, the DNA is TGTGCCAGCAGCCCCCAAAGATGGGGAAACACCATATATTTT. Its protein product is CASSPQRWGNTIYF.

The chain is built from TRBV4-2 and TRBJ2-5; D perhaps matches TRBD2 (6 bases). CDR3 size: 16 residues. Germline V gene data show CDR1 as LGHNA and CDR2 as YNFKEQ. V lost 1 base and J 5 bases, leaving 17 bases between the germline ends. In DNA, the CDR3 is TGTGCCAGCAGCCAAGGCCGCACTACTAGCCGGGAGACCCAGTACTTC. Translated: CASSQGRTTSRETQYF.

The V and J genes are TRBV5-6 and TRBJ1-1; no firm D call. This CDR3 has 12 residues. Germline loops: CDR1 SGHDT, CDR2 YYEEEE. Trimming stripped 2 bases from V and 5 bases from J, with 7 bases between. The CDR3 nucleotides are TGTGCCAGCAGCTTTGAAGGAACTGAAGCTTTCTTT. Protein sequence: CASSFEGTEAFF.